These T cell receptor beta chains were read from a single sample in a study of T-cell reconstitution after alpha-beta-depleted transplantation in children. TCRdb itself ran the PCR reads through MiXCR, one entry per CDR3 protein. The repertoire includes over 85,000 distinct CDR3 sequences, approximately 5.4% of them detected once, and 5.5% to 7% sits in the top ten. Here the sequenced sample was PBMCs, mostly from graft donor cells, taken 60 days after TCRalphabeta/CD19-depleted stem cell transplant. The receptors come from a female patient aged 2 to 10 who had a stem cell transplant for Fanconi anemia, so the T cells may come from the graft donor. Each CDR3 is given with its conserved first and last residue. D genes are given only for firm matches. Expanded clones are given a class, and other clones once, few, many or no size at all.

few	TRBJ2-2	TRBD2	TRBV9	TGTGCCAGCAGCCCCTCCGGACTAGCCCCCGGGGAGCTGTTTTTT	CASSPSGLAPGELFF
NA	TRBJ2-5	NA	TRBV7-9	TGTGCCAGCAGCTTAACAGGATCCGCCCAAGAGACCCAGTACTTC	CASSLTGSAQETQYF
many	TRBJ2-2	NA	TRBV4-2	TGTGCCAGCAGCCATGAGGGCCGGGAGCTGTTTTTT	CASSHEGRELFF
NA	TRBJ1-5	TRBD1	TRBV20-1	TGCTGCGCTAGAGTAGTTTGGGGGTTGACAGGGGGCGATCAGCCCCAGCATTTT	CCARVVWGLTGGDQPQHF
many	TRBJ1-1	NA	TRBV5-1	TGCGCCAGCAGCTTGGAACAGGGCACTGAAGCTTTCTTT	CASSLEQGTEAFF
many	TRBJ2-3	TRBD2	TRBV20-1	TGCAGTGCTAGTGGGACTAGCGGGAAGGATACGCAGTATTTT	CSASGTSGKDTQYF
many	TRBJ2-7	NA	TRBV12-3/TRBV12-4	TGTGCCAGCAGTTCGACAGGTCCCTACGAGCAGTACTTC	CASSSTGPYEQYF
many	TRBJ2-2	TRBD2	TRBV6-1	TGTGCCAGCAGTAGACTAGCTCGAAACACCGGGGAGCTGTTTTTT	CASSRLARNTGELFF
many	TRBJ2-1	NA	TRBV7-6	TGTGCCAGCAGCTTACGGGTAGCGCTCTCCTACAATGAGCAGTTCTTC	CASSLRVALSYNEQFF
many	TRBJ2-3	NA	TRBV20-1	TGCAGTGCTCAACCTGGGACTAGCACAGATACGCAGTATTTT	CSAQPGTSTDTQYF
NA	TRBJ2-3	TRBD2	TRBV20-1	TGCAGTGCTAGCCGGCTAGCGGGGTTCACAGATACGCAGTATTTT	CSASRLAGFTDTQYF
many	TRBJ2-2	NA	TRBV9	TGTGCCAGCAGCGTATTACAGAACACCGGGGAGCTGTTTTTT	CASSVLQNTGELFF
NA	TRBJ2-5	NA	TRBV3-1	TGTGCCAGCACCCAAACAGTACCGTACCAAGAGACCCAGTACTTC	CASTQTVPYQETQYF
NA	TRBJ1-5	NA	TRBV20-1	TGCAGTGCTAGGGGGCAGGGGACTTTTGGCAATCAGCCCCAGCATTTT	CSARGQGTFGNQPQHF
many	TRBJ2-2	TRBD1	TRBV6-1	TGTGCCAGCAGCCGCACAGGGGCGTCGAGCACCGGGGAGCTGTTTTTT	CASSRTGASSTGELFF
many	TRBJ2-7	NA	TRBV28	TGTGCCAGCAGGCGACTCTACGAGCAGTACTTC	CASRRLYEQYF
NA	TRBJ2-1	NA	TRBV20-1	TGCGTATGGGGGGCGAATGAGCAGTTCTTC	CVWGANEQFF
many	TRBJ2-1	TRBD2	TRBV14	TGTGCCAGCAGCCCCGGACTAGCGATGTACAATGAGCAGTTCTTC	CASSPGLAMYNEQFF
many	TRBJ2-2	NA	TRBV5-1	TGCGCCAGCAGCTGGGAGGACACCGGGGAGCTGTTTTTT	CASSWEDTGELFF
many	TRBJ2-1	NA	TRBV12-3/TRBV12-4	TGTGCCAGCAGTTTAGGGTCAACTAAACAGTTCTTC	CASSLGSTKQFF
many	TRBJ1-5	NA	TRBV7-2	TGTGCCAGCAGCTTAAGAACAGGGAATGGGCAGCCCCAGCATTTT	CASSLRTGNGQPQHF
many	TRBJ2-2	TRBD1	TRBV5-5	TGTGCCAGCAGACTTAGGGACAGTTTCGTGACGAACACCGGGGAGCTGTTTTTT	CASRLRDSFVTNTGELFF
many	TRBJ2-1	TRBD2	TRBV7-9	TGTGCCAGCAGCTGGGGACTAGCGGGACTCGAGAGGACCTTTTACAATGAGCAGTTCTTC	CASSWGLAGLERTFYNEQFF
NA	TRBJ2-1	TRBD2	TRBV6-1	TGTGCCAGCAGCCGTAGCGGGAACTCCTACAATGAGCAGTTCTTC	CASSRSGNSYNEQFF
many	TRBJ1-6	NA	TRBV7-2	TGTGCCAGCAGCTTAATGGGCAGAAATAATTCACCCCTCCACTTT	CASSLMGRNNSPLHF
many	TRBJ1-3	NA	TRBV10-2	TGCGCCAGCGGACAGCTGCGAAGCTCTGGAAACACCATATATTTT	CASGQLRSSGNTIYF
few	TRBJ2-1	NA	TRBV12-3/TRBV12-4	TGTGCCAGCAGTTTTAGGGGGGGGGAAGGGCAGTTCTTC	CASSFRGGEGQFF
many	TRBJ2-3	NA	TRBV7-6	TGTGCCAGCAGCGGAGATACGCAGTATTTT	CASSGDTQYF
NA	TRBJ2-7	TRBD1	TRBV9	TGTGCCAGCAGCGTGGGACAGGGGTCCTTTATCTACGAGCAGTACTTC	CASSVGQGSFIYEQYF
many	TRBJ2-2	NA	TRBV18	TGTGCCAGCTCACCACTAAAGAACACCGGGGAGCTGTTTTTT	CASSPLKNTGELFF
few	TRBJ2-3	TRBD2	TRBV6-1	TGTGCCAGCAGTCAACCGGGACTAGCGGGGGGGCTGGGTACAGATACGCAGTATTTT	CASSQPGLAGGLGTDTQYF